This T cell receptor beta chain was retrieved from a study of identical twins. The CDR3 contains 14 residues. J lost 13 bases, V lost 2 bases, and 12 bases had no gene match. CDR1 is SGHRS and CDR2 is YFSETQ in the germline V gene. Carrying unique molecular identifiers, the cDNA also gained a universal primer site through template switching. TCRdb called the 5' RACE reads again in MiXCR, with one record for every CDR3 protein. The sample includes 1.5 million to 2 million distinct CDR3 sequences, 25% to 35% of them seen just once. This clonotype originated in a newborn girl in good health. The rearrangement links TRBV5-1 to TRBJ2-5, with 9 bases lining up with TRBD1. Sample: cord blood. The CDR3 DNA reads TGCGCCAGCAGCTTCGAGGACAGGGGCTACGAGCGGTACTTC. Its protein product is CASSFEDRGYERYF.